These 2 T cell receptor beta chains were all obtained from the same sample, sequenced in a study of blood T cell repertoires in COVID-19. Libraries were prepared by immunoSEQ multiplex PCR; TCRdb keeps only in-frame clonotypes and omits some of them. Here the sample spans roughly 250,000 clones, under 90% being singletons. Material: peripheral blood. Receptor source: a human donor in a cohort sampled during active COVID-19.

V and J are TRBV7-8 and TRBJ2-1; D gene uncertain. Germline lookup yields CDR1 SGHVS and CDR2 FQNEAQ. The V and J ends lost 6 bases and 4 bases respectively, with 16 bases between them. The CDR3 totals 15 residues. The CDR3 sequence is CASRQSIGSYNEQFF. In nucleotides, the CDR3 is TGTGCCAGCAGACAGTCTATCGGCAGTTACAATGAGCAGTTCTTC.

V usage is TRBV6-2 or TRBV6-3 and J usage is TRBJ2-7; the D gene is possibly TRBD1 (6 bases). V was shortened by 2 bases and J by 4 bases, with 12 bases between the two germline ends. Germline V gene lookup returns CDR1 MNHEY and CDR2 SVGEGT. CDR3 length equals 14 residues. The CDR3 reads CASSYGRGSYEQYF. The CDR3 nucleotides read TGTGCCAGCAGTTACGGCAGGGGTTCTTACGAGCAGTACTTC.